One and the same sample provided the 26 T cell receptor beta chains below, sequenced in a study of blood T cell repertoires in COVID-19. Produced via immunoSEQ multiplex PCR; TCRdb's table is partial and in-frame only. The data contain approximately 250,000 clones, roughly 86% of them seen just once; the ten biggest clones take up about 10%. The sequencing input was peripheral blood. These receptors were collected from a man aged 40-50 years with active or convalescent COVID-19.

The V call is TRBV18, the J call TRBJ2-3; weak D call: TRBD2 (6 bases). The V end lost 8 bases, the J end lost 1 base, and 16 bases lay between the germline ends. The CDR3 consists of 15 residues. The germline gives CDR1 KGHSH, CDR2 LQKENI. This CDR3 reads CASRREGQGTDTQYF. The CDR3 nucleotides read TGTGCCAGCCGGCGGGAAGGTCAGGGCACAGATACGCAGTATTTT. Drawing the rest from reference TRBV18 and TRBJ2-3, the complete variable domain is NAGVMQNPRHLVRRRGQEARLRCSPMKGHSHVYWYRQLPEEGLKFMVYLQKENIIDESGMPKERFSAEFPKEGPSILRIQQVVRGDSAAYFCASRREGQGTDTQYFGPGTRLTVL.

This clone was observed once. The V and J genes are TRBV5-1 and TRBJ2-5; 8 bases match TRBD2. With V trimmed by 6 bases and J by 6 bases, 10 bases remained unmatched. The CDR3 contains 14 residues. Looked up from germline, CDR1 is SGHRS and CDR2 is YFSETQ. CDR3 nucleotide sequence: TGCGCCAGCAAGGAGACTAGCGTTGGGAAGACCCAGTACTTC. Its translation: CASKETSVGKTQYF.

The genes are TRBV10-3 and TRBJ2-3; D is possibly TRBD2 (6 bases). The CDR3 runs to 15 residues. The V end lost 2 bases, the J end lost 2 bases, and 11 bases lay between the germline ends. Germline CDR1 is ENHRY and CDR2 is SYGVKD. The CDR3, as DNA: TGTGCCATCAGTGAGCTCGGGGGAGCCACAGATACGCAGTATTTT. Translation: CAISELGGATDTQYF.

The V gene is TRBV30, the J gene TRBJ1-5; 7 positions match TRBD1. CDR1 GTSNPN and CDR2 SVGIG come from the germline V gene (reference sequence). The CDR3 runs 17 residues. V shed 0 bases and J 3 bases; nucleotides not matched to a gene: 11. The CDR3 DNA follows: TGTGCCTGGAGTGTACCATTAGGGGGCGAGGTCAATCAGCCCCAGCATTTT. Protein: CAWSVPLGGEVNQPQHF.

The chain couples TRBV27 to TRBJ1-2; tentative D call: TRBD1 (6 bases). Trimming stripped 4 bases from V and 4 bases from J, with 19 bases between. CDR1 and CDR2 from the germline V gene are MNHEY and SMNVEV (reference sequence). The CDR3 spans 16 residues. CDR3 amino acids: CASSWSLGDTSYGYTF. CDR3 coding DNA: TGTGCCAGCAGTTGGTCATTGGGGGACACATCCTATGGCTACACCTTC.

CDR3 sequence reads: CASSYGQPNTEAFF. The CDR3 bases are TGTGCCAGCAGTTACGGACAGCCGAACACTGAAGCTTTCTTT. The genes are TRBV6-5 and TRBJ1-1; possibly TRBD1 for D (6 bases). Trimming removed 2 bases at V and 1 base at J, with 8 bases between. CDR3 length: 14 amino acids. Germline CDR1 and CDR2: MNHEY and SVGAGI.

The rearrangement uses TRBV10-2 and TRBJ2-2, with D tentatively TRBD2 (6 bases). Trimming shortened V by 8 bases and J by 0 bases, and 10 bases separated the two germline ends. CDR3 length: 14 residues. Germline lookup yields CDR1 WSHSY and CDR2 SAAADI. This chain's CDR3 is CASGGTANTGELFF. DNA for the CDR3: TGCGCCAGCGGAGGGACGGCGAACACCGGGGAGCTGTTTTTT.

This chain connects TRBV27 to TRBJ2-7; 11 bases map to TRBD2. The CDR3 loop spans 16 amino acids. The ends lost 3 bases at V and 0 bases at J; junction bases unmatched: 4. Germline CDR1 reads MNHEY; CDR2 reads SMNVEV (reference sequence). The CDR3 region has the DNA TGTGCCAGCAGTTTCGGACTAGCGGGTAGCTCCTACGAGCAGTACTTC. This codes for CASSFGLAGSSYEQYF.

V is TRBV5-6 and J is TRBJ1-1; the D is unclear. The V gene's germline CDR1 is SGHDT and CDR2 YYEEEE. This CDR3 is 12 amino acids long. Trimming left V 0 bases short and J 7 bases short, with 7 bases between. CDR3 coding DNA: TGTGCCAGCAGCTTGGGTCGGGATGAAGCTTTCTTT. It specifies CASSLGRDEAFF.

The genes are TRBV19 and TRBJ1-5; 9 bases map to TRBD1. Germline trimming cut 6 bases from V and 5 bases from J; bases unmatched to any gene: 8. This CDR3 contains 15 residues. Germline V gene lookup returns CDR1 LNHDA and CDR2 SQIVND (reference sequence). The CDR3 region has the DNA TGTGCCAGTAGGCCGGGACAGGGTTGGTATCAGCCCCAGCATTTT. The encoded protein is CASRPGQGWYQPQHF.

CDR3 sequence (DNA): TGTGCCAGCAGTTCGACAGGGGCTGGGGCCAACGTCCTGACTTTC. Protein sequence: CASSSTGAGANVLTF. The chain has TRBV6-5 and TRBJ2-6; 8 nucleotides line up with TRBD1. The length of the CDR3 is 15 residues. Germline CDR1 is MNHEY and CDR2 is SVGAGI. Losses at the gene ends were 4 bases for V and 2 bases for J; bases not matched to a gene: 1.

The chain has TRBV9 and TRBJ1-3; D is perhaps TRBD1 (5 bases). V dropped 7 bases and J dropped 4 bases, with 18 bases sitting between them. Germline V gene lookup returns CDR1 SGDLS and CDR2 YYNGEE. The CDR3 runs 15 residues. The CDR3 region is CASGAGEGYGNTIYF. Written as DNA, the CDR3 is TGTGCCAGCGGGGCGGGGGAAGGGTACGGAAACACCATATATTTT. Together with reference TRBV9 and TRBJ1-3, the CDR3 gives the full variable domain: DSGVTQTPKHLITATGQRVTLRCSPRSGDLSVYWYQQSLDQGLQFLIQYYNGEERAKGNILERFSAQQFPDLHSELNLSSLELGDSALYFCASGAGEGYGNTIYFGEGSWLTVV.

This clone has a handful of counts. CDR3 protein: CASSGGQGNTGELFF. CDR3 DNA sequence: TGTGCCAGCAGCGGGGGACAGGGAAACACCGGGGAGCTGTTTTTT. The chain links TRBV6-5 to TRBJ2-2; 9 bases map to TRBD1. J lost 2 bases, V lost 6 bases, and 4 bases had no gene match. The CDR3 is made up of 15 amino acids. Germline CDR1 and CDR2: MNHEY and SVGAGI.

In DNA, the CDR3 is TGTGCCAGCAGCCCTAGGGACATCTACGGGCAGCCCCAGCATTTT. Translation gives CASSPRDIYGQPQHF. The chain employs TRBV7-2 and TRBJ1-5; D perhaps matches TRBD1 (6 bases). Trimming took 5 bases from V and 7 from J, leaving 18 bases between them. CDR1 is SGHTA and CDR2 is FQGNSA in the germline V gene. The CDR3 consists of 15 residues.

This chain connects TRBV5-4 to TRBJ1-2; D call uncertain. This CDR3 spans 15 amino acids. CDR1 and CDR2 from the germline V gene are SGHNT and YYREEE (reference sequence). V was trimmed by 1 base and J by 0 bases, leaving 10 bases between them. The CDR3 region has the DNA TGTGCCAGCAGCTTGAAGACTTACCCTAACTATGGCTACACCTTC. It yields the protein CASSLKTYPNYGYTF.

V usage is TRBV7-3 and J usage is TRBJ2-2; a possible D gene is TRBD1 (6 bases). Trimming took 5 bases from V and 1 from J, leaving 8 bases between them. Per germline, CDR1 SGHTA and CDR2 FQGTGA. The CDR3 is 14 amino acids. This chain's CDR3 is CASSQGQNTGELFF. CDR3 sequence (DNA): TGTGCCAGCAGCCAGGGACAGAACACCGGGGAGCTGTTTTTT. The entire variable domain, with the rest obtained from reference TRBV7-3 and TRBJ2-2, is as follows: GAGVSQTPSNKVTEKGKYVELRCDPISGHTALYWYRQSLGQGPEFLIYFQGTGAADDSGLPNDRFFAVRPEGSVSTLKIQRTERGDSAVYLCASSQGQNTGELFFGEGSRLTVL.

The chain has TRBV11-2 and TRBJ1-2; weak D call: TRBD1 (5 bases). Germline assignment: CDR1 SGHAT and CDR2 FQNNGV. With 9 bases removed from V and 4 bases from J, the gap between germline ends came to 15 bases. The CDR3 is made up of 13 amino acids. The CDR3 loop reads CASRQTSSYGYTF. CDR3 nucleotides: TGTGCCAGTAGACAGACCTCCTCCTATGGCTACACCTTC.

This chain connects TRBV6-5 to TRBJ1-2, with TRBD1 matching 7 bases. CDR1 is MNHEY, CDR2 SVGAGI, per germline. The CDR3 contains 13 residues. V trimming: 7 bases; J trimming: 4 bases; junction bases outside the gene matches: 6. CDR3 in amino acids: CASTTGTVYGYTF. In nucleotides, the CDR3 is TGTGCCAGCACCACAGGGACAGTCTATGGCTACACCTTC.

Points on this clone: Its ends do not fully match the called genes, so a read error is possible. The V gene is TRBV7-3, the J gene TRBJ1-1, with 10 bases fitting TRBD1. This CDR3 region has 12 residues. Germline CDR1 reads SGHTA; CDR2 reads FQGTGA. CDR3 bases: TGTGCCAGCAGCTTCGGGACAGGGGTGGCGGTCTTT. Protein product: CASSFGTGVAVF.

V is TRBV23-1 and J is TRBJ1-5, with unresolved D. TRBV23-1 is assigned to the ORF class and has an uncertain function. Trimming pared 3 bases from V and 2 bases from J, leaving 17 bases between. There are 17 residues in the CDR3. The DNA for the CDR3 is TGCGCCAGCAGTCACCGAGCCGTCCGGGAATGCAATCAGCCCCAGCATTTT. Translating gives CASSHRAVRECNQPQHF.

The chain employs TRBV9 and TRBJ2-1, with D maybe TRBD1 (5 bases). This CDR3 has 14 residues. The ends were cut back, 0 bases at V and 6 bases at J, with 10 bases in the middle. Germline CDR1 SGDLS, CDR2 YYNGEE. The CDR3 sequence is CASSVGMGPNEQFF. The CDR3 DNA reads TGTGCCAGCAGCGTAGGAATGGGGCCCAATGAGCAGTTCTTC. Complete variable domain (other parts from reference TRBV9 and TRBJ2-1): DSGVTQTPKHLITATGQRVTLRCSPRSGDLSVYWYQQSLDQGLQFLIQYYNGEERAKGNILERFSAQQFPDLHSELNLSSLELGDSALYFCASSVGMGPNEQFFGPGTRLTVL.

The chain employs TRBV11-3 and TRBJ1-2; 8 positions agree with TRBD1. CDR3 length equals 13 residues. Germline CDR1 and CDR2: SGHNT and YENEEA. With 4 bases clipped from V and 5 bases from J, the junction kept 3 bases outside the gene matches. DNA for the CDR3: TGTGCCAGCAGCTCGACAGGGGTGTATGGCTACACCTTC. Amino acid sequence: CASSSTGVYGYTF.

The chain is built from TRBV2 and TRBJ2-1; TRBD2 aligns across 7 bases. With 4 bases clipped from V and 0 bases from J, the junction kept 3 bases outside the gene matches. CDR1 SNHLY and CDR2 FYNNEI come from the germline V gene. This CDR3 contains 15 residues. The CDR3 region has the DNA TGTGCCAGCAGTGTCAGCGGGAACTCCTACAATGAGCAGTTCTTC. Translated, it gives CASSVSGNSYNEQFF.

The V and J genes are TRBV10-3 and TRBJ2-7; D is uncertain. The CDR3 is 12 residues long. Germline V gives CDR1 ENHRY, CDR2 SYGVKD. The V end lost 10 bases, the J end lost 3 bases, and 13 bases lay between the germline ends. CDR3 region: CATRSEDYEQYF. The DNA for the CDR3 is TGTGCCACCCGGTCCGAAGACTACGAGCAGTACTTC.

V is TRBV5-4 and J is TRBJ1-4, with D uncertain. The CDR3 is 15 amino acids. CDR1 SGHNT and CDR2 YYREEE come from the germline V gene (reference sequence). The V end lost 3 bases, the J end lost 4 bases, and 13 bases lay between the germline ends. CDR3 nucleotides: TGTGCCAGCAGCTCAAGTACAGCTGTTAATGAAAAACTGTTTTTT. Its translation is CASSSSTAVNEKLFF.

The V gene is TRBV9, the J gene TRBJ1-2; 7 bases map to TRBD1. V dropped 4 bases and J dropped 7; count of bases not matched to a gene: 7. Germline lookup yields CDR1 SGDLS and CDR2 YYNGEE. This CDR3 has 13 amino acids. The CDR3 DNA reads as TGTGCCAGCAGCCCAGGACAGGTCGGTGGCTACACCTTC. It specifies CASSPGQVGGYTF. Full variable domain (remainder filled in from reference TRBV9 and TRBJ1-2): DSGVTQTPKHLITATGQRVTLRCSPRSGDLSVYWYQQSLDQGLQFLIQYYNGEERAKGNILERFSAQQFPDLHSELNLSSLELGDSALYFCASSPGQVGGYTFGSGTRLTVV.